This TCR beta chain was retrieved from a study of cytomegalovirus exposure and HLA in healthy donors. Turning to the study itself: Approximately 77 million unique TCRs from HLA-typed donors were held in an early release of data. The study placed over 65% of its approximately 360 genotyped donors in the Caucasian-associated ancestry cluster.

This CDR3 has 12 residues. From germline, CDR1 is SNHLY and CDR2 FYNNEI. Trimming cost V 3 bases and J 9 bases; bases outside gene matches: 3. The PCR ran on 60 Vbeta and 13 Jbeta primers. Produced via immunoSEQ multiplex PCR; TCRdb's table is partial and in-frame only. This sample has under 200,000 clones; around 80% occur once, and the top ten carry around 5.7%. Study findings and constraints: Associated with cytomegalovirus, according to the listing, were some 150 TCR beta chains. In a later analysis, V- and J-gene trimming of beta chains associated with a DCLRE1C missense variant, replicated independently.

Remarks on this clone: Antigen: not known.

V is TRBV2 and J is TRBJ2-3; 7 bases are a match to TRBD1. This receptor was obtained from a man aged 35-49 years in good health and CMV-seronegative. The specimen was PBMCs. CDR3 nucleotides: TGTGCCAGCAGTGAGGACAGGAGAACGCAGTATTTT. Protein: CASSEDRRTQYF.